Listed below are T cell receptor beta chains from one sample, sequenced in a study of blood T cells in healthy people across ages. TCRdb re-called the 5' RACE reads through MiXCR, storing one row per CDR3 protein. The sample lists 750,000 or so distinct CDR3 sequences; around 25% were seen once. The sample was also linked to a second study, of T cells of mothers and their children.

Material: blood. These receptors all stem from a boy aged 5-17 years in good health. Each CDR3 is given with its conserved first and last residue. The D gene is left open where the match is weak. Clone size appears in some rows only: once, few, many, or a class for an expanded clone.

v_gene,j_gene,d_gene,abundance,len,CDR3nt,CDR3aa
TRBV6-5,TRBJ2-7,-,once,14,TGTGCCAGCAGTTACTACCAGACAAGCTACGAGCAGTACTTC,CASSYYQTSYEQYF
TRBV7-2,TRBJ2-5,TRBD2,few,17,TGTGCCAGCAGCTTATCGATTACTAGCGGAGGCCGAAAGACCCAGTACTTC,CASSLSITSGGRKTQYF
TRBV4-1,TRBJ2-1,-,-,14,TGCGCCAGCACCCAAGTGGCAGGGTTCAATGAGCAGTTCTTC,CASTQVAGFNEQFF
TRBV5-1,TRBJ2-1,TRBD1,once,16,TGCGCCAGCAGCCCCGGGACAGATAAATCCTACAGTGAGCAGTTCTTC,CASSPGTDKSYSEQFF
TRBV6-1,TRBJ1-2,-,-,13,TGTGCCAGCAGTGAGTCCGGGGTTTATGGCTACACCTTC,CASSESGVYGYTF
TRBV7-6,TRBJ2-7,TRBD2,few,18,TGTGCCAGCAGCCCACAGAGTCACGGTCTAGCGGGGGTCAACGAGCAGTACTTC,CASSPQSHGLAGVNEQYF
TRBV7-2,TRBJ1-2,TRBD1,few,15,TGTGCCAGCAGCATCCCGGGGGGACAGGCAAGCGGCTACACCTTC,CASSIPGGQASGYTF
TRBV28,TRBJ2-2,TRBD1,few,14,TGTGCCAGCAGTTTTACAGGGGACACCGGGGAGCTGTTTTTT,CASSFTGDTGELFF
TRBV20-1,TRBJ2-5,-,-,14,TGCAGTGCTATCTTCCTCGGACAGAAAGAGACCCAGTACTTC,CSAIFLGQKETQYF
TRBV24-1,TRBJ2-1,TRBD2,few,17,TGTGCCACCAGTGAAACCGGGACTAGCGGGTTATACAATGAGCAGTTCTTC,CATSETGTSGLYNEQFF
TRBV5-1,TRBJ1-1,-,many,14,TGCGCCAGCAGCTCGAGGACAGCGAACACTGAAGCTTTCTTT,CASSSRTANTEAFF
TRBV29-1,TRBJ2-7,-,-,12,TGCAGCGTTGAAGATAGGAGCTCCGAGCAGTACTTC,CSVEDRSSEQYF
TRBV12-3/TRBV12-4,TRBJ2-2,TRBD1,-,15,TGTGCCAGCATCACGACAGGGGGCTACACCGGGGAGCTGTTTTTT,CASITTGGYTGELFF
TRBV2,TRBJ1-5,-,few,13,TGTGCCAGCGGCCCTGAGGGGAATCAGCCCCAGCATTTT,CASGPEGNQPQHF
TRBV3-1,TRBJ2-7,TRBD1,-,15,TGTGCCAGCAGTCGAGCGGGACAGGGAGACTACGAGCAGTACTTC,CASSRAGQGDYEQYF
TRBV21-1,TRBJ2-3,-,-,15,TGTGCCAGCAGCAAAGTTTGGATTCGGACAGATACGCAGTATTTT,CASSKVWIRTDTQYF
TRBV18,TRBJ1-1,-,few,13,TGTGCCAGCTCACCGCAGGGGAGGACTGAAGCTTTCTTT,CASSPQGRTEAFF
TRBV7-2,TRBJ2-3,-,-,12,TGTGCCAGCAGCTTCGGGGGACATACGCAGTATTTT,CASSFGGHTQYF
TRBV3-1,TRBJ2-7,-,few,14,TGTGCCAGCAGCCAAGACCCGGGTAAGGGCGAGCAGTACTTC,CASSQDPGKGEQYF
TRBV7-9,TRBJ1-4,-,few,13,TGTGCCGGGCAGGGAGGGCGAGGAGAAAAACTGTTTTTT,CAGQGGRGEKLFF
TRBV20-1,TRBJ2-7,-,-,13,TGCAGTGCCAGTAGACAGCTTTTGTCCGAGCAGTACTTC,CSASRQLLSEQYF
TRBV29-1,TRBJ2-2,-,few,12,TGCAGCGTTGCTCAGAACACCGGGGAGCTGTTTTTT,CSVAQNTGELFF
TRBV7-3,TRBJ2-1,-,few,15,TGTGCCAGCAGCTATCAGCGGGCCTCCTACAATGAGCAGTTCTTC,CASSYQRASYNEQFF
TRBV4-1,TRBJ2-7,-,-,15,TGCGCCAGCAGCCAAATCACAGACAGCTCCTACGAGCAGTACTTC,CASSQITDSSYEQYF
TRBV7-9,TRBJ2-2,-,-,16,TGTGCCAGCAGTCAAGGGCGGGGACAGAACACCGGGGAGCTGTTTTTT,CASSQGRGQNTGELFF
TRBV14,TRBJ1-2,-,few,15,TGTGCCAGCAGCCAAGGGGTGGTCAGCTTGTATGGCTACACCTTC,CASSQGVVSLYGYTF
TRBV4-3,TRBJ2-5,-,once,15,TGCGCCAGCAGCCCAAACCTAGACACTCAAGAGACCCAGTACTTC,CASSPNLDTQETQYF
TRBV7-9,TRBJ1-3,TRBD1,-,17,TGTGCCAGCAGCTTATCCTTTGGGGACAGCTCTGGAAACACCATATATTTT,CASSLSFGDSSGNTIYF
TRBV28,TRBJ2-5,TRBD2,few,14,TGTGCCAGCAGTTCTAGCGGGAGGGAAGGAACCCAGTACTTC,CASSSSGREGTQYF
TRBV7-3,TRBJ2-3,TRBD2,-,12,TGTGCCAGCAGCTTACGTCTAGCGGGCCAGGGTTTT,CASSLRLAGQGF